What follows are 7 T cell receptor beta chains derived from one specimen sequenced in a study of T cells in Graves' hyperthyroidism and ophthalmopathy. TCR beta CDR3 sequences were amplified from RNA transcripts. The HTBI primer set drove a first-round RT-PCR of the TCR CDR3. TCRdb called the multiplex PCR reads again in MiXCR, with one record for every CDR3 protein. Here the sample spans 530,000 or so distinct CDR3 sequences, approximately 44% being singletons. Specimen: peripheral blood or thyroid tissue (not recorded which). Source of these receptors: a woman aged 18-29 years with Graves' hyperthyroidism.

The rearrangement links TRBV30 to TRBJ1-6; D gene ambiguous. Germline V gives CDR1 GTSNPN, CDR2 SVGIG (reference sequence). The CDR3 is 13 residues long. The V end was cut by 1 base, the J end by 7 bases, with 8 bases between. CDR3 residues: CAWSGGRNSPLHF. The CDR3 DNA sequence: TGTGCCTGGAGTGGCGGGCGGAATTCACCCCTCCACTTT.

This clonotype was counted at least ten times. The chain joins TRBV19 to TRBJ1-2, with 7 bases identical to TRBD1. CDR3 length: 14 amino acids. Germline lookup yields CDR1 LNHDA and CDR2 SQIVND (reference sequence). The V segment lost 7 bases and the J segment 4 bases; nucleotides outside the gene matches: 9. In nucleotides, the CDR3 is TGTGCCAGTACTCCCGGAGGGACAGTCTATGGCTACACCTTC. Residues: CASTPGGTVYGYTF.

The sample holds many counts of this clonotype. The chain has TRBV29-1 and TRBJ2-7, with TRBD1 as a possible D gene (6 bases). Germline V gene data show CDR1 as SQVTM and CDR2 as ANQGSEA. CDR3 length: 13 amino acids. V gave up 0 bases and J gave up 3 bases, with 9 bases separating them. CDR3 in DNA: TGCAGCGTTGAAGATTTAGGGGGCTACGAGCAGTACTTC. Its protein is CSVEDLGGYEQYF.

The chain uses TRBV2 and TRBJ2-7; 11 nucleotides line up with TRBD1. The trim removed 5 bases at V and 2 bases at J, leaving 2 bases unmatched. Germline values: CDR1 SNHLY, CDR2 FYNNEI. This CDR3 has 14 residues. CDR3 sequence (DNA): TGTGCCAGCAGTATGGGACAGGGGGCCTACGAGCAGTACTTC. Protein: CASSMGQGAYEQYF.

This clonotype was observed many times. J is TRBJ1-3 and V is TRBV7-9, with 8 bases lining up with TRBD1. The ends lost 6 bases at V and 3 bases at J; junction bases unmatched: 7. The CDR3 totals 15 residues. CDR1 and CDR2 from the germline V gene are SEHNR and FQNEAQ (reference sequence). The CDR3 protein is CASSFTGGGGNTIYF. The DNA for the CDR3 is TGTGCCAGCAGTTTTACAGGGGGAGGTGGAAACACCATATATTTT.

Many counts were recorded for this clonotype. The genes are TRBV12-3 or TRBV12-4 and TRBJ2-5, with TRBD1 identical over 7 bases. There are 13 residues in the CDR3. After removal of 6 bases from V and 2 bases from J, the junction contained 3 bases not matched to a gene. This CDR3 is CASSDRVQETQYF. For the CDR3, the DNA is TGTGCCAGCAGCGACAGGGTTCAAGAGACCCAGTACTTC.

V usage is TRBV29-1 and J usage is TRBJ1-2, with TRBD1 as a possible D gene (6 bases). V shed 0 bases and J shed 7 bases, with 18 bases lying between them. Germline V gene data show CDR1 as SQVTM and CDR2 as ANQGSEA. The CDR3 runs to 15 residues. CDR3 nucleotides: TGCAGCGTTGAAGATCGGGGTAGGGGGGCTTTTGGCTACACCTTC. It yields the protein CSVEDRGRGAFGYTF. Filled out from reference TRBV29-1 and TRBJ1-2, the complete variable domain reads SAVISQKPSRDICQRGTSLTIQCQVDSQVTMMFWYRQQPGQSLTLIATANQGSEATYESGFVIDKFPISRPNLTFSTLTVSNMSPEDSSIYLCSVEDRGRGAFGYTFGSGTRLTVV.